This is a list of T cell receptor beta chains from one sample in a study of preoperative IRX-2 immunotherapy in early breast cancer. This table comes from immunoSEQ multiplex PCR, and its TCRdb copy is limited to in-frame clones, with some not included. The sample lists 35,000 to 50,000 clones; just under 95% were seen once. Sequencing was performed on tumor tissue, taken after IRX-2 immunotherapy. All receptors derive from a human donor with breast cancer. Both conserved end residues are part of each CDR3. D genes are given only for firm matches. Only part of the rows carry a size: once, few, many, or a class if the clone is expanded.

d_call	j_call	v_call	clone_size	cdr3_aa	cdr3_nt
NA	TRBJ1-3	TRBV9	NA	CASSVPGGNTIYF	TGTGCCAGCAGCGTCCCGGGTGGAAACACCATATATTTT
NA	TRBJ2-7	TRBV27	NA	CASSRNQLYEQYF	TGTGCCAGCAGCAGGAACCAGCTCTACGAGCAGTACTTC
NA	TRBJ1-3	TRBV6-5	NA	CASSYSVAGNTIYF	TGTGCCAGCAGTTACTCTGTCGCAGGAAACACCATATATTTT
NA	TRBJ2-4	TRBV9	NA	CASSVENNQNIQYF	TGTGCCAGCAGCGTAGAAAACAACCAAAACATTCAGTACTTC
NA	TRBJ2-7	TRBV27	NA	CASSFGLDSLMYEQYF	TGTGCCAGCAGTTTCGGGCTGGACAGCCTCATGTACGAGCAGTACTTC
NA	TRBJ1-2	TRBV15	once	CATSRERGARDGYTF	TGTGCCACCAGCAGAGAGCGGGGGGCGAGGGATGGCTACACCTTC
TRBD1	TRBJ2-3	TRBV28	NA	CASTGTDHTDTQYF	TGTGCCAGCACAGGGACAGACCACACAGATACGCAGTATTTT
NA	TRBJ2-4	TRBV15	NA	CATSRVRGHGNIQYF	TGTGCCACCAGCAGAGTACGGGGGCACGGAAACATTCAGTACTTC
NA	TRBJ2-3	TRBV20-1	NA	CSGGITDTQYF	TGCAGTGGGGGTATAACAGATACGCAGTATTTT
NA	TRBJ2-2	TRBV19	NA	CASRQASNTGELFF	TGTGCCAGCCGACAGGCATCGAACACCGGGGAGCTGTTTTTT